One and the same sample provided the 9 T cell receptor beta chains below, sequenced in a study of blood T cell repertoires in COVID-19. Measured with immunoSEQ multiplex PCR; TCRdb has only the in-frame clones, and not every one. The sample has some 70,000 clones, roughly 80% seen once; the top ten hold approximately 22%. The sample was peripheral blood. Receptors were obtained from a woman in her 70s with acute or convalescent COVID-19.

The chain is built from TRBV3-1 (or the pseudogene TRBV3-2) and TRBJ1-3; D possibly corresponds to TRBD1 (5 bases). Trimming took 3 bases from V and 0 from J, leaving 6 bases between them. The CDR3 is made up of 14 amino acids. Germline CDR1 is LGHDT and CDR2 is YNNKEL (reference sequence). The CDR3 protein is CASSQGGSGNTIYF. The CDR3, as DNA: TGTGCCAGCAGCCAGGGGGGCTCTGGAAACACCATATATTTT.

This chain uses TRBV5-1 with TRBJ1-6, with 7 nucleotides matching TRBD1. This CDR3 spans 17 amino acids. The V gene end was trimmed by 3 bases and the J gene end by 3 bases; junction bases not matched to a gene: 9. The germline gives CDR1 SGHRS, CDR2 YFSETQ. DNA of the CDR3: TGCGCCAGCAGCTCCTCCGGGACAGTAAGCTATAATTCACCCCTCCACTTT. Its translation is CASSSSGTVSYNSPLHF.

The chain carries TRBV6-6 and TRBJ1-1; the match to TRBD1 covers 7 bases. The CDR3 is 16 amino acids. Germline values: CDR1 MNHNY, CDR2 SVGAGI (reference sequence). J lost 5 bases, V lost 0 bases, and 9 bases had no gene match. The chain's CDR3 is CASSYSDPGGRTEAFF. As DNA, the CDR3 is TGTGCCAGCAGTTACTCGGATCCAGGGGGACGTACTGAAGCTTTCTTT.

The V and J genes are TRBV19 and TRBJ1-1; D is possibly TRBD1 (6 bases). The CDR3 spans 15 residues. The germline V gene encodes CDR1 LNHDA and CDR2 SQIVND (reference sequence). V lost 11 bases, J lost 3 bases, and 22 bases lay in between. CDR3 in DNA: TGTGCCCGTTGGCGTGGCGGGGGGCGAGACACTGAAGCTTTCTTT. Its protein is CARWRGGGRDTEAFF.

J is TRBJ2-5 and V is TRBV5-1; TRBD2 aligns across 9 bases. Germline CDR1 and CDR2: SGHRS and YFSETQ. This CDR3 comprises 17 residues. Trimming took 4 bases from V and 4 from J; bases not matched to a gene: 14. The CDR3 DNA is TGCGCCAGCAGCGGGGGGCGTAGCGGGAGAGGCGCAGAGACCCAGTACTTC. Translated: CASSGGRSGRGAETQYF.

CDR3 nucleotides: TGTGCCAGCAGCTCAGGACTAGGCTACTACGAGCAGTACTTC. Translation: CASSSGLGYYEQYF. The rearrangement uses TRBV7-2 and TRBJ2-7, with 7 bases identical to TRBD2. The V and J ends lost 4 bases and 3 bases, in that order; junction bases with no gene match: 6. Germline V CDR1 and CDR2: SGHTA, FQGNSA. This CDR3 region has 14 residues. The full variable domain, its missing parts supplied by reference TRBV7-2 and TRBJ2-7, is GAGVSQSPSNKVTEKGKDVELRCDPISGHTALYWYRQSLGQGLEFLIYFQGNSAPDKSGLPSDRFSAERTGGSVSTLTIQRTQQEDSAVYLCASSSGLGYYEQYFGPGTRLTVT.

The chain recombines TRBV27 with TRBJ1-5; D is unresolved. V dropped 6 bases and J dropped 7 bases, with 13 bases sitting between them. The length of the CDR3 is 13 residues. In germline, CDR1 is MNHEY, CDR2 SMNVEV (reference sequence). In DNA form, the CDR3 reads TGTGCCAGCAGCTTGGGCAAGCACCAGCCCCAGCATTTT. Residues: CASSLGKHQPQHF.

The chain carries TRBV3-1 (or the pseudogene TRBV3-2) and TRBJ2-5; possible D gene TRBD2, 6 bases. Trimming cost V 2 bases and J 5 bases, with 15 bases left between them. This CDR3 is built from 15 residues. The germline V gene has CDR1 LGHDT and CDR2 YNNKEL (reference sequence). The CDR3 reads CASSQLVGTGETQYF. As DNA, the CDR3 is TGTGCCAGCAGCCAACTAGTCGGGACTGGGGAGACCCAGTACTTC.

In DNA, the CDR3 is TGTGCCAGCAGTTTAGGAGTCACAACTAATGAAAAACTGTTTTTT. The encoded protein is CASSLGVTTNEKLFF. The genes are TRBV27 and TRBJ1-4, with D unclear. The CDR3 is 15 amino acids. Trimming took 2 bases from V and 0 from J, leaving 7 bases between them. The germline V gene has CDR1 MNHEY and CDR2 SMNVEV (reference sequence).